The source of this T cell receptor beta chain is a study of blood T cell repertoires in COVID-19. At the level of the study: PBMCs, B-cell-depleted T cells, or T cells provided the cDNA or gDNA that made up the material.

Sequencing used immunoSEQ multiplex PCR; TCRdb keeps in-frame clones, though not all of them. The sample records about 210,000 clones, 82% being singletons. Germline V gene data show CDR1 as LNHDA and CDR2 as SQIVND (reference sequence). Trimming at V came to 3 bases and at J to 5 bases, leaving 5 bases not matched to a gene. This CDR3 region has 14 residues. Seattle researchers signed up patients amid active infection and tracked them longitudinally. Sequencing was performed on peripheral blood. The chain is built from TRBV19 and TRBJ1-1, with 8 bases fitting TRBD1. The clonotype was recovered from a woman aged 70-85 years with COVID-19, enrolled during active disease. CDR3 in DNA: TGTGCCAGTAGTATTCCTGACAGGGGAACTGAAGCTTTCTTT. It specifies CASSIPDRGTEAFF. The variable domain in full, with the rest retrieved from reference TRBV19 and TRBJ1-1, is DGGITQSPKYLFRKEGQNVTLSCEQNLNHDAMYWYRQDPGQGLRLIYYSQIVNDFQKGDIAEGYSVSREKKESFPLTVTSAQKNPTAFYLCASSIPDRGTEAFFGQGTRLTVV.